Shown below are 10 T cell receptor beta chains from a single sample sequenced in a study of Graves' ophthalmopathy and Graves' hyperthyroidism. Researchers took RNA transcripts and amplified TCR beta CDR3 regions from them. First-round RT-PCR with HTBI primers preceded a second-round multiplex PCR. One entry per CDR3 protein, called by TCRdb with MiXCR from the multiplex PCR reads. The data show approximately 480,000 distinct CDR3 sequences, approximately 14% seen once. The sample consisted of blood. These receptors originate from a woman in her 30s with Graves' ophthalmopathy.

This clonotype was found many times. The rearrangement uses TRBV30 and TRBJ1-2, with TRBD1 matching 7 bases. The CDR3 loop spans 13 amino acids. V lost 1 base and J lost 7; bases outside the gene matches: 6. CDR1 is GTSNPN and CDR2 is SVGIG in the germline V gene (reference sequence). CDR3 region: CAWSEQGIAGYTF. CDR3 bases: TGTGCCTGGAGTGAACAGGGGATTGCTGGCTACACCTTC.

In this sample, this clonotype turned up many times. J is TRBJ2-2 and V is TRBV12-3 or TRBV12-4; D call uncertain. The CDR3 has 13 amino acids. With 2 bases removed from V and 6 bases from J, the gap between germline ends came to 7 bases. CDR3 nucleotide sequence: TGTGCCAGCAGTTTACAGGCGGCCGGGGAGCTGTTTTTT. It encodes CASSLQAAGELFF.

In this sample, this clonotype turned up many times. The J gene is TRBJ2-7, the V gene TRBV28; a weak D match, TRBD1 (7 bases). There are 15 residues in the CDR3. The germline CDR1 and CDR2 sequences are MDHEN and SYDVKM. The ends were cut back, 3 bases at V and 1 base at J, with 13 bases in the middle. The CDR3 region is CASSLRGDSSYEQYF. The CDR3 nucleotides read TGTGCCAGCAGTTTGAGGGGGGACAGTTCCTACGAGCAGTACTTC.

This clonotype was detected ten times or more. The chain uses TRBV14 and TRBJ2-7; D remains unclear. Trimming took 6 bases from V and 1 from J, leaving 13 bases between them. Germline V gene data show CDR1 as SGHDN and CDR2 as FVKESK. The length of the CDR3 is 14 residues. This CDR3 is CASSFLAKSYEQYF. DNA of the CDR3: TGTGCCAGCAGTTTTCTTGCTAAGTCCTACGAGCAGTACTTC.

The chain joins TRBV6-5 to TRBJ2-6; D gene unclear. The CDR3 length is 15 residues. CDR1 and CDR2 (germline): MNHEY, SVGAGI. V was clipped by 1 base and J by 1 base, with 5 bases between them. CDR3 sequence: CASSYWGSGANVLTF. CDR3 sequence (DNA): TGTGCCAGCAGTTACTGGGGTTCTGGGGCCAACGTCCTGACTTTC.

This clonotype was detected many times. The chain is built from TRBV4-2 and TRBJ2-7, with 10 bases that match TRBD2. The CDR3 loop spans 17 amino acids. CDR1 and CDR2 from the germline V gene are LGHNA and YNFKEQ. V lost 1 base, J lost 2 bases, and 8 bases stayed unmatched. The CDR3 loop reads CASSQVDVAGGTYEQYF. CDR3 nucleotide sequence: TGTGCCAGCAGCCAAGTTGATGTAGCGGGGGGAACCTACGAGCAGTACTTC.

This clonotype was seen at least ten times. J is TRBJ2-5 and V is TRBV28; 12 bases are shared with TRBD1. Per germline, CDR1 MDHEN and CDR2 SYDVKM. CDR3 length: 20 amino acids. V lost 10 bases, J lost 0 bases, and 21 bases stayed unmatched. The CDR3 sequence: CATSRDRGQVSGWYQETQYF. CDR3 DNA sequence: TGTGCCACCTCTCGGGACAGGGGGCAGGTCAGCGGTTGGTACCAAGAGACCCAGTACTTC.

This clonotype was seen ten or more times. The V and J genes are TRBV6-1 and TRBJ1-3; D possibly corresponds to TRBD1 (5 bases). Per germline, CDR1 MNHNS and CDR2 SASEGT. Trimming removed 6 bases at V and 0 bases at J, with 9 bases between. CDR3 length: 14 residues. The CDR3 is CASRETVSGNTIYF. The CDR3 DNA reads TGTGCCAGCAGAGAGACAGTCTCTGGAAACACCATATATTTT.

This clonotype was recorded at least ten times. The rearrangement uses TRBV20-1 and TRBJ1-5, with D maybe TRBD1 (5 bases). This CDR3 contains 16 residues. Germline V CDR1 and CDR2: DFQATT, SNEGSKA (reference sequence). Trimming removed 2 bases at V and 0 bases at J, with 14 bases between. The CDR3 DNA follows: TGCAGTGCTAGATTCCTAGGACACTATAGCAATCAGCCCCAGCATTTT. Translated: CSARFLGHYSNQPQHF.

This clonotype was seen ten or more times. This chain uses TRBV11-3 with TRBJ2-5, with D tentatively TRBD2 (5 bases). This CDR3 is built from 14 residues. V dropped 1 base and J dropped 0 bases, with 6 bases sitting between them. The V gene's germline CDR1 is SGHNT and CDR2 YENEEA. The CDR3 spells CASSLADYQETQYF. DNA for the CDR3: TGTGCCAGCAGCTTAGCGGACTACCAAGAGACCCAGTACTTC.